Listed below are T cell receptor beta chains from one sample, sequenced in a study of T cell responses to AZD1222 COVID-19 vaccine. Sequenced by immunoSEQ multiplex PCR; TCRdb stores in-frame clones only, minus some. The sample records 150,000 or so clones, about 92% being singletons. This material consisted of peripheral blood, taken on day 0 of AZD1222 vaccination. The receptors derive from an adult in good health. CDR3s include the opening cysteine and the closing phenylalanine or tryptophan. D genes are given only for firm matches. Rows may omit the clone size; those that give it use once, few, many or a size class.

size	D	J	V	DNA	CDR3
.	.	TRBJ2-5	TRBV2	TGTGCCAGCAGCCCGGGGTGGGAGACCCAGTACTTC	CASSPGWETQYF
.	.	TRBJ1-1	TRBV7-2	TGTGCCAGCAGCGACGCCCGGCGGGGTTTGCGGACTGAAGCTTTCTTT	CASSDARRGLRTEAFF
.	.	TRBJ2-3	TRBV14	TGTGCCAGCAGCCTCAGCTGGGGAGCGGGTACGCAGTATTTT	CASSLSWGAGTQYF
.	.	TRBJ2-2	TRBV11-3	TGTGCCAGCAGCTTCTGGGACTCCGGGGACACCGGGGAGCTGTTTTTT	CASSFWDSGDTGELFF
.	.	TRBJ2-3	TRBV5-4	TGTGCCAGCAGCTTCCCCAGCACAGATACGCAGTATTTT	CASSFPSTDTQYF
.	.	TRBJ2-7	TRBV5-1	TGCGCCAGCAGCTTGGCCCGCAGGGGAACCTACGAGCAGTACTTC	CASSLARRGTYEQYF
.	.	TRBJ2-5	TRBV12-3/TRBV12-4	TGTGCCAGCAGACTACAGGCTGAAGAGACCCAGTACTTC	CASRLQAEETQYF
.	TRBD1	TRBJ2-7	TRBV28	TGTGCCAGCACCCCTTCGACAGGGGTAAGAGAGCAGTACTTC	CASTPSTGVREQYF
.	.	TRBJ2-1	TRBV14	TGTGCCAGCAGCCAAGATCGGAGGCGTTTCAGTGAGCAGTTCTTC	CASSQDRRRFSEQFF
.	.	TRBJ1-2	TRBV3-1/TRBV3-2	TGTGCCAGCAGCCAAGAAAGCAGAAACTATGGCTACACCTTC	CASSQESRNYGYTF
.	.	TRBJ1-6	TRBV11-3	TGTGCCAGCAGCGTACTAAATTCACCCCTCCACTTT	CASSVLNSPLHF
.	.	TRBJ1-6	TRBV2	TGTGCCAGCAGTGTTGAGGATAATTCACCCCTCCACTTT	CASSVEDNSPLHF
.	.	TRBJ1-4	TRBV2	TGTGCCAGCGACGTCCCTGAAACAGATATCACAGCTGCAACTAATGAAAAACTGTTTTTT	CASDVPETDITAATNEKLFF
.	.	TRBJ1-1	TRBV19	TGTGCCAGTAATCCGGGGATGAACACTGAAGCTTTCTTT	CASNPGMNTEAFF
.	TRBD1	TRBJ2-5	TRBV5-4	TGTGCCAGCAGCTCCGACAGGGGGACTCAAGAGACCCAGTACTTC	CASSSDRGTQETQYF
.	TRBD2	TRBJ2-7	TRBV7-2	TGTGCCAGCAGCTTAAGTAGCGGGGGGAGCTCCTACGAGCAGTACTTC	CASSLSSGGSSYEQYF
.	.	TRBJ1-1	TRBV19	TGTGCCAGTAGTATCAGATCTGAAGCTTTCTTT	CASSIRSEAFF
once	.	TRBJ2-5	TRBV10-1	TGCGCCAGCAGTGAGATCAGCGGAGGGGGGTTTGAGACCCAGTACTTC	CASSEISGGGFETQYF
.	.	TRBJ2-4	TRBV3-1/TRBV3-2	TGTGCCAGCAGCCACAGGGCCTGGGGCAAAAACATTCAGTACTTC	CASSHRAWGKNIQYF
.	TRBD1	TRBJ1-1	TRBV7-2	TGTGCCAGCAGCTTAGCCCAGGGGGCTAGAACTGAAGCTTTCTTT	CASSLAQGARTEAFF
.	.	TRBJ1-5	TRBV7-9	TGTGCCAGCAGCCCTTACAGAGATCAGCCCCAGCATTTT	CASSPYRDQPQHF
.	.	TRBJ2-7	TRBV30	TGTGCCTGGAGTGGTCCAGGGAAGGGCGAGCAGTACTTC	CAWSGPGKGEQYF
.	.	TRBJ1-1	TRBV7-9	TGTGCCAGCAGCTTAGGTGACAGAATGAACACTGAAGCTTTCTTT	CASSLGDRMNTEAFF
.	.	TRBJ1-2	TRBV27	TGTGCCAGCAGTTTGGGGCCAGGGGAGCTCATGCGGGGCTACACCTTC	CASSLGPGELMRGYTF
.	TRBD1	TRBJ1-1	TRBV9	TGTGCCAGCAGCCCAGGTGGGACAGGGAACACTGAAGCTTTCTTT	CASSPGGTGNTEAFF
.	.	TRBJ2-4	TRBV12-3/TRBV12-4	TGTGCCAGCAGTTTATCAGTAGAGACAGTCGCCGACTTC	CASSLSVETVADF
.	TRBD1	TRBJ2-1	TRBV5-1	TGCGCCAGCAGCACCCCCCCGGGACAGGGGGCCTACAATGAGCAGTTCTTC	CASSTPPGQGAYNEQFF
few	TRBD1	TRBJ1-5	TRBV7-2	TGTGCCAGCAGCTTAGGCGTACCGGGACAGGGCTCATCGCCCCAGCATTTT	CASSLGVPGQGSSPQHF
.	.	TRBJ1-6	TRBV3-1/TRBV3-2	TGTGCCAGCAGCCAAAGACAGAGAAATTCACCCCTCCACTTT	CASSQRQRNSPLHF
.	.	TRBJ1-6	TRBV7-9	TGTGCCAGCACCAAAACAGTCGGGGGAACCTCCTATAATTCACCCCTCCACTTT	CASTKTVGGTSYNSPLHF
.	TRBD2	TRBJ2-1	TRBV20-1	TGCAGTGCTAGTCGTGGACTAGCGGGGTATGAGCAGTTCTTC	CSASRGLAGYEQFF
.	.	TRBJ2-5	TRBV5-4	TGTGCCAGCAGCTTGGGGAGGACAGAAGAGACCCAGTACTTC	CASSLGRTEETQYF
once	.	TRBJ1-2	TRBV4-2	TGTGCCAGCAGCCAACGTAAAATGGCAGACACCTTCGGCTATGGCTACACCTTC	CASSQRKMADTFGYGYTF
.	.	TRBJ2-1	TRBV14	TGTGCCAGCAGCCAAGGGAGGGCCCCCTACAATGAGCAGTTCTTC	CASSQGRAPYNEQFF
.	TRBD1	TRBJ1-1	TRBV12-5	TGTGCTAGTGGCCCGACAGGGAAGAACACTGAAGCTTTCTTT	CASGPTGKNTEAFF
.	.	TRBJ2-5	TRBV5-1	TGCGCCAGCAGCTTGAGCTCTAAAGAGACCCAGTACTTC	CASSLSSKETQYF
.	.	TRBJ2-4	TRBV25-1	TGTGCCAGCAGTGCTCCGGACCTGGGCAAAAACATTCAGTACTTC	CASSAPDLGKNIQYF
.	.	TRBJ2-6	TRBV4-1	TGCGCCAGCAGCGCGGGGTTTTTGGTGACTGGGGCCAACGTCCTGACTTTC	CASSAGFLVTGANVLTF
.	TRBD1	TRBJ1-2	TRBV5-1	TGCGCCAGCAGCTTGGCCGGACAGGATGGTGGCTACACCTTC	CASSLAGQDGGYTF
.	.	TRBJ1-6	TRBV6-6	TGTGCCAGCAGTTACTCAAGCAGGCAGGATTCACCCCTCCACTTT	CASSYSSRQDSPLHF
.	TRBD2	TRBJ2-1	TRBV7-2	TGTGCCAGCAGCCTTATAGCGGGGCCCTCCTACAATGAGCAGTTCTTC	CASSLIAGPSYNEQFF
.	TRBD1	TRBJ2-7	TRBV19	TGTGCCAGTAGTAGGACAGGGAATTTGCGCGAGCAGTACTTC	CASSRTGNLREQYF
.	.	TRBJ2-5	TRBV5-6	TGTGCCAGCAGCTTTCGGAGCCAAGAGACCCAGTACTTC	CASSFRSQETQYF
.	.	TRBJ2-3	TRBV18	TGTGCCAGCTCACCACAGGGAGTTCGCACAGATACGCAGTATTTT	CASSPQGVRTDTQYF
.	.	TRBJ1-5	TRBV19	TGTGCCAGTAGTATAGAAGCAGGGTCGCCCCAGCATTTT	CASSIEAGSPQHF
.	.	TRBJ1-2	TRBV12-5	TGTGCTAGTGGTTTGGTACGGCTACAGATATATGGCTACACCTTC	CASGLVRLQIYGYTF
.	.	TRBJ1-6	TRBV10-3	.	CAISTSAGGALNSPLHF
.	TRBD1	TRBJ1-1	TRBV5-6	TGTGCCAGCAGCTCAGGACAGGGGAACACTGAAGCTTTCTTT	CASSSGQGNTEAFF
.	.	TRBJ1-6	TRBV5-6	TGTGCCAGCAGCTCCCCCGGAAATTCACCCCTCCACTTT	CASSSPGNSPLHF
once	.	TRBJ2-1	TRBV7-8	TGTGCCAGCAGCTCGCGACAGACATATGACTACAATGAGCAGTTCTTC	CASSSRQTYDYNEQFF